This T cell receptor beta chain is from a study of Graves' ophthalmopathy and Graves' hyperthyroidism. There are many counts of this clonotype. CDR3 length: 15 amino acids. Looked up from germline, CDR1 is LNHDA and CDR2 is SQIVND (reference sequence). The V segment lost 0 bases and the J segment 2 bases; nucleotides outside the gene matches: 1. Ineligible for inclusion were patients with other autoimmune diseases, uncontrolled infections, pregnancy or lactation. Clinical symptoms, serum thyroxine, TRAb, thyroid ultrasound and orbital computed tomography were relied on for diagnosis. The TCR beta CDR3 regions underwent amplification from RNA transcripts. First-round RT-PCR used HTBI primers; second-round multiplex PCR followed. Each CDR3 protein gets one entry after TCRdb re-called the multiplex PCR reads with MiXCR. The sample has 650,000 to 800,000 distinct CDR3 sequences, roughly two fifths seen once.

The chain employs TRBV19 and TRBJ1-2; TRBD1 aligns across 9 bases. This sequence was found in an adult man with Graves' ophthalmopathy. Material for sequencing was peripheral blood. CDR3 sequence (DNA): TGTGCCAGTAGTATAGACGGACAGGGGAACTATGGCTACACCTTC. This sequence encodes CASSIDGQGNYGYTF.